These 29 T cell receptor beta chains were sequenced from one sample in a study of blood T cell repertoires in COVID-19. The repertoire was sequenced with immunoSEQ multiplex PCR; TCRdb's copy has only in-frame clones and lacks some. This sample yields 250,000 or so clones, of which over 80% are seen a single time; around 6.4% belongs to the top ten. The sequenced material came from peripheral blood. The receptors derive from a woman between 55 and 75 years old with active or convalescent COVID-19.

The J gene is TRBJ1-4, the V gene TRBV15, with D hard to call. The CDR3 sequence is 14 residues long. The V gene's germline CDR1 is LNHNV and CDR2 YYDKDF (reference sequence). V lost 0 bases to trimming and J lost 8 bases, with 10 bases between them. The CDR3 sequence is CATSRDEGGEKLFF. The CDR3, as DNA: TGTGCCACCAGCAGAGATGAGGGCGGGGAAAAACTGTTTTTT.

The CDR3 nucleotides read TGTGCCAGCAGCCAGTCACAGGTAGCCGGGGAGCTGTTTTTT. The encoded protein is CASSQSQVAGELFF. J is TRBJ2-2 and V is TRBV3-1 (or the pseudogene TRBV3-2); D perhaps matches TRBD1 (5 bases). Trimming pared 3 bases from V and 6 bases from J, leaving 11 bases between. Germline V lookup: CDR1 LGHDT, CDR2 YNNKEL (reference sequence). The CDR3 covers 14 residues.

V gene TRBV7-9 combines with J gene TRBJ1-1; D is perhaps TRBD1 (6 bases). The CDR3 loop spans 15 amino acids. Germline V gene data show CDR1 as SEHNR and CDR2 as FQNEAQ (reference sequence). V lost 4 bases, J lost 6 bases, and 18 bases lay in between. The CDR3 loop is CASSSQSSGGAEAFF. The CDR3 DNA follows: TGTGCCAGCAGCTCACAATCGTCTGGGGGCGCTGAAGCTTTCTTT.

The rearrangement uses TRBV5-1 and TRBJ2-5, with no clear D. The CDR3 extends over 14 amino acids. V was shortened by 0 bases and J by 5 bases, with 11 bases between the two germline ends. The germline V gene encodes CDR1 SGHRS and CDR2 YFSETQ. DNA of the CDR3: TGCGCCAGCAGCTTGGCTCAGGCTGCGGAGACCCAGTACTTC. It translates to CASSLAQAAETQYF.

V usage is TRBV5-1 and J usage is TRBJ1-2, with 9 positions matching TRBD1. The CDR3 is made up of 15 amino acids. Germline V gene data show CDR1 as SGHRS and CDR2 as YFSETQ. V was clipped by 4 bases and J by 2 bases; unmatched bases: 6. The CDR3 sequence: CASSPNRGRNYGYTF. CDR3 nucleotides: TGCGCCAGCAGCCCGAACAGGGGGCGCAACTATGGCTACACCTTC. The whole variable domain, remainder taken from reference TRBV5-1 and TRBJ1-2, is KAGVTQTPRYLIKTRGQQVTLSCSPISGHRSVSWYQQTPGQGLQFLFEYFSETQRNKGNFPGRFSGRQFSNSRSEMNVSTLELGDSALYLCASSPNRGRNYGYTFGSGTRLTVV.

The chain recombines TRBV23-1 with TRBJ1-5, with 8 bases identical to TRBD1. TRBV23-1 is designated an ORF whose function remains uncertain. The CDR3 extends over 17 amino acids. The V gene end was trimmed by 1 base and the J gene end by 6 bases; junction bases not matched to a gene: 11. The CDR3 loop reads CASSQFPGQDMCQPQHF. The CDR3 DNA follows: TGCGCCAGCAGTCAATTCCCGGGACAGGATATGTGTCAGCCCCAGCATTTT.

The V and J genes are TRBV5-1 and TRBJ1-6; D gene uncertain. Trimming pared 0 bases from V and 9 bases from J, leaving 10 bases between. Germline-derived CDR1 and CDR2 are SGHRS and YFSETQ. CDR3 length: 14 amino acids. The DNA for the CDR3 is TGCGCCAGCAGCTTGGATGGCGGATTTTCACCCCTCCACTTT. Its translation: CASSLDGGFSPLHF.

This chain links TRBV2 with TRBJ2-1, with 7 nucleotides matching TRBD2. The junction had 9 bases not matched to a gene; V was cut back by 8 bases and J by 2 bases. CDR1 is SNHLY, CDR2 FYNNEI, per germline. The CDR3 has 15 amino acids. The CDR3 loop is CASRIGAGAYNEQFF. CDR3 DNA sequence: TGTGCCAGCCGGATTGGGGCGGGGGCCTACAATGAGCAGTTCTTC. Full variable domain (remainder filled in from reference TRBV2 and TRBJ2-1): EPEVTQTPSHQVTQMGQEVILRCVPISNHLYFYWYRQILGQKVEFLVSFYNNEISEKSEIFDDQFSVERPDGSNFTLKIRSTKLEDSAMYFCASRIGAGAYNEQFFGPGTRLTVL.

The rearrangement uses TRBV28 and TRBJ1-2, with a possible D match to TRBD1 (5 bases). The V gene lost 10 bases and the J gene lost 6 bases, with 15 bases spanning the gap. The CDR3 length is 12 residues. Germline assignment: CDR1 MDHEN and CDR2 SYDVKM. The DNA of the CDR3 is TGTGCCACCGCGGGGCAGATCGATGGCTACACCTTC. Amino acid sequence: CATAGQIDGYTF.

This chain uses TRBV12-3 or TRBV12-4 with TRBJ2-1; TRBD2 matches 7 bases. Trimming removed 6 bases from V and 9 bases from J; junction bases left unmatched: 8. CDR3 size: 13 residues. The CDR3 sequence: CASSQGLGVEQFF. The CDR3 nucleotides are TGTGCCAGCAGCCAAGGACTAGGGGTTGAGCAGTTCTTC.

This chain connects TRBV7-9 to TRBJ1-1, with a possible D match to TRBD1 (6 bases). Germline V lookup: CDR1 SEHNR, CDR2 FQNEAQ (reference sequence). Trimming removed 4 bases from V and 3 bases from J, with 9 bases in between. This CDR3 is 13 amino acids long. The chain's CDR3 is CASSSGQHTEAFF. The DNA of the CDR3 is TGTGCCAGCAGCTCTGGACAGCACACTGAAGCTTTCTTT.

This clone was recorded a few times. V usage is TRBV7-9 and J usage is TRBJ2-2; a possible D gene is TRBD1 (6 bases). V was shortened by 3 bases and J by 1 base, with 12 bases between the two germline ends. The germline CDR1 and CDR2 sequences are SEHNR and FQNEAQ (reference sequence). The CDR3 spans 16 residues. The CDR3 nucleotides read TGTGCCAGCAGCTTCATTTCCAGGGGGAACACCGGGGAGCTGTTTTTT. It yields the protein CASSFISRGNTGELFF.

V and J are TRBV19 and TRBJ1-2; a weak D match, TRBD1 (5 bases). V was shortened by 3 bases and J by 0 bases, with 20 bases between the two germline ends. This CDR3 has 18 amino acids. CDR1 is LNHDA, CDR2 SQIVND, per germline (reference sequence). The CDR3, as DNA: TGTGCCAGTAGTATTGGGTCACCTTCAGGGTTCTCTAACTATGGCTACACCTTC. Amino acid sequence: CASSIGSPSGFSNYGYTF. The whole variable domain, remainder taken from reference TRBV19 and TRBJ1-2, is DGGITQSPKYLFRKEGQNVTLSCEQNLNHDAMYWYRQDPGQGLRLIYYSQIVNDFQKGDIAEGYSVSREKKESFPLTVTSAQKNPTAFYLCASSIGSPSGFSNYGYTFGSGTRLTVV.

This chain uses TRBV18 with TRBJ1-5; weak D call: TRBD1 (5 bases). The ends were cut back, 3 bases at V and 5 bases at J, with 11 bases in the middle. Germline V lookup: CDR1 KGHSH, CDR2 LQKENI. The CDR3 is 14 residues long. CDR3 residues: CASSPEAGYQPQHF. CDR3 in DNA: TGTGCCAGCTCACCTGAGGCAGGGTATCAGCCCCAGCATTTT.

The rearrangement joins TRBV6-6 to TRBJ1-4, with TRBD1 matching over 7 bases. This CDR3 is built from 15 residues. From germline, CDR1 is MNHNY and CDR2 SVGAGI (reference sequence). The V and J ends lost 8 bases and 4 bases, in that order; junction bases with no gene match: 10. The CDR3 nucleotides are TGTGCCAGCGGCGATATGACAGGGTTTAATGAAAAACTGTTTTTT. Amino acid sequence: CASGDMTGFNEKLFF.

V usage is TRBV4-1 and J usage is TRBJ1-5; possibly TRBD1 for D (5 bases). CDR1 and CDR2 from the germline V gene are MGHRA and YSYEKL. The V gene lost 4 bases and the J gene lost 4 bases, with 11 bases spanning the gap. The CDR3 length is 14 residues. CDR3 nucleotides: TGCGCCAGCAGCCCGACAGTCACTAATCAGCCCCAGCATTTT. Translated: CASSPTVTNQPQHF.

The chain employs TRBV28 and TRBJ2-1, with TRBD2 matching over 8 bases. V lost 5 bases and J lost 7; bases outside the gene matches: 10. The CDR3 covers 15 residues. Germline CDR1 is MDHEN and CDR2 is SYDVKM. For the CDR3, the DNA is TGTGCCAGCAGTCGAGCCAGCGGGAGAGGAAATGAGCAGTTCTTC. Translation: CASSRASGRGNEQFF.

The chain uses TRBV18 and TRBJ1-2; D may be TRBD1 (5 bases). The CDR3 has 13 residues. Germline V gives CDR1 KGHSH, CDR2 LQKENI. Trimming pared 3 bases from V and 0 bases from J, leaving 5 bases between. CDR3 residues: CASSPTANYGYTF. As DNA, the CDR3 is TGTGCCAGCTCACCGACAGCTAACTATGGCTACACCTTC.

The chain combines TRBV29-1 with TRBJ2-1; no clear D. Between the trimmed V and J ends, which lost 4 bases and 5 bases, there was a span of 3 bases. Germline values: CDR1 SQVTM, CDR2 ANQGSEA. The CDR3 is 10 amino acids. CDR3 residues: CSVADNEQFF. The CDR3 DNA sequence: TGCAGCGTTGCAGACAATGAGCAGTTCTTC.

This rearrangement joins TRBV19 to TRBJ1-3; maybe TRBD1 (5 bases). Deletions cut 5 bases from V and 4 bases from J, with 12 bases between. Germline loops: CDR1 LNHDA, CDR2 SQIVND (reference sequence). The CDR3 loop spans 14 amino acids. The CDR3 region is CASSPRTIGNTIYF. Here the CDR3 DNA reads TGTGCCAGTAGTCCCCGGACAATAGGAAACACCATATATTTT.

The chain recombines TRBV7-9 with TRBJ1-4; 8 positions agree with TRBD1. The trim removed 5 bases at V and 8 bases at J, leaving 10 bases unmatched. Per the germline V gene, CDR1 is SEHNR and CDR2 is FQNEAQ (reference sequence). CDR3 size: 15 residues. CDR3 DNA: TGTGCCAGCAGCGAACCCGGGACAGGAGACGAAAAACTGTTTTTT. As protein: CASSEPGTGDEKLFF.

In its sample, this clone was seen a few times. The J gene is TRBJ2-1, the V gene TRBV11-2; 11 bases line up with TRBD2. The CDR3 is made up of 16 amino acids. In germline, CDR1 is SGHAT, CDR2 FQNNGV. V dropped 2 bases and J dropped 4; count of bases not matched to a gene: 4. The CDR3 protein is CASSLRTSGLYNEQFF. The CDR3 DNA reads TGTGCCAGCAGCTTAAGGACTAGCGGGCTATACAATGAGCAGTTCTTC. The whole variable domain, remainder taken from reference TRBV11-2 and TRBJ2-1, is EAGVAQSPRYKIIEKRQSVAFWCNPISGHATLYWYQQILGQGPKLLIQFQNNGVVDDSQLPKDRFSAERLKGVDSTLKIQPAKLEDSAVYLCASSLRTSGLYNEQFFGPGTRLTVL.

J is TRBJ2-1 and V is TRBV27, with 13 bases fitting TRBD2. The germline CDR1 and CDR2 sequences are MNHEY and SMNVEV (reference sequence). Trimming at V came to 2 bases and at J to 0 bases, leaving 4 bases not matched to a gene. The CDR3 has 18 amino acids. The CDR3 DNA sequence: TGTGCCAGCAGTTTAGGGACTAGCGGGGTCGGCTCCTACAATGAGCAGTTCTTC. It encodes CASSLGTSGVGSYNEQFF.

V usage is TRBV7-3 and J usage is TRBJ2-1; 12 bases align to TRBD2. The junction had 2 bases not matched to a gene; V was cut back by 4 bases and J by 4 bases. Germline CDR1 reads SGHTA; CDR2 reads FQGTGA. The length of the CDR3 is 15 residues. The CDR3, as DNA: TGTGCCAGCAGCTCTAGCGGGAGGGCATACAATGAGCAGTTCTTC. Encoded protein: CASSSSGRAYNEQFF.

V is TRBV29-1 and J is TRBJ1-2; possibly TRBD1 for D (5 bases). The V gene's germline CDR1 is SQVTM and CDR2 ANQGSEA. This CDR3 has 13 amino acids. V was clipped by 7 bases and J by 6 bases, with 18 bases between them. CDR3 sequence reads: CSAAVKGIDGYTF. CDR3 bases: TGCAGCGCCGCGGTTAAGGGGATCGATGGCTACACCTTC.

The chain uses TRBV11-3 and TRBJ1-2, with D perhaps matching TRBD1 (5 bases). CDR1 is SGHNT and CDR2 is YENEEA in the germline V gene. The CDR3 runs 13 residues. The V end was cut by 4 bases, the J end by 8 bases, with 14 bases between. CDR3 residues: CASSSGHNRGYTF. The CDR3 region has the DNA TGTGCCAGCAGCTCTGGACACAACCGGGGCTACACCTTC.

The chain is built from TRBV4-1 and TRBJ1-4; TRBD1 matches 7 bases. The CDR3 covers 14 residues. Germline CDR1 is MGHRA and CDR2 is YSYEKL. V lost 1 base and J lost 6; bases outside the gene matches: 2. The CDR3 is CASSQGQGDEKLFF. The CDR3 coding sequence is TGCGCCAGCAGCCAAGGACAGGGTGATGAAAAACTGTTTTTT.

The V and J genes are TRBV11-3 and TRBJ2-1; TRBD2 matches at 10 bases. Per the germline V gene, CDR1 is SGHNT and CDR2 is YENEEA. The CDR3 has 16 residues. V shed 5 bases, J shed 9 bases, and the junction held 13 bases outside the gene matches. The CDR3 DNA is TGTGCCAGCAGCACTGAACTAGCGGGACACCACATTGAGCAGTTCTTC. It encodes CASSTELAGHHIEQFF. Drawing the rest from reference TRBV11-3 and TRBJ2-1, the complete variable domain is EAGVVQSPRYKIIEKKQPVAFWCNPISGHNTLYWYLQNLGQGPELLIRYENEEAVDDSQLPKDRFSAERLKGVDSTLKIQPAELGDSAVYLCASSTELAGHHIEQFFGPGTRLTVL.

The chain couples TRBV12-2 to TRBJ1-5. TRBV12-2 is termed a pseudogene. The CDR3 extends over 16 amino acids. The CDR3 sequence is CASRRGGEAGSQPQHF. Here the CDR3 DNA reads TGTGCAAGTCGTAGAGGAGGGGAAGCGGGGAGTCAGCCCCAGCATTTT.